The 29 T cell receptor beta chains below were found in one sample sequenced in a study of blood T cell repertoires in COVID-19. The data were produced by immunoSEQ multiplex PCR, yet TCRdb's version contains in-frame clones alone and is incomplete. The sample shows about 350,000 clones, about 90% of them seen only once. Sequences were obtained from PBMCs or T cells enriched from blood (not recorded which). All receptors come from a woman between 25 and 40 years old who had recovered from COVID-19.

V usage is TRBV5-6 and J usage is TRBJ1-5, with D possibly being TRBD1 (6 bases). Germline V gives CDR1 SGHDT, CDR2 YYEEEE. The ends were cut back, 3 bases at V and 10 bases at J, with 11 bases in the middle. The CDR3 runs 12 residues. The CDR3 is CASSSHREPQHF. In nucleotides, the CDR3 is TGTGCCAGCAGCTCACACAGGGAACCCCAGCATTTT.

This chain links TRBV27 with TRBJ2-7; possible D gene TRBD2, 5 bases. The CDR3 length is 15 residues. The V gene lost 2 bases and the J gene lost 2 bases, with 13 bases spanning the gap. Germline V gene lookup returns CDR1 MNHEY and CDR2 SMNVEV (reference sequence). In nucleotides, the CDR3 is TGTGCCAGCAGTTTACGAGCGCGGGCGGCCTACGAGCAGTACTTC. It translates to CASSLRARAAYEQYF.

The chain links TRBV7-9 to TRBJ1-6, with a weak D call TRBD1 (6 bases). The CDR3 sequence is 18 residues long. Trimming took 4 bases from V and 0 from J, leaving 16 bases between them. Germline CDR1 is SEHNR and CDR2 is FQNEAQ (reference sequence). The CDR3 sequence is CASSSPGQSSSYNSPLHF. For the CDR3, the DNA is TGTGCCAGCAGCTCCCCCGGACAGTCGAGCTCCTATAATTCACCCCTCCACTTT.

V is TRBV30 and J is TRBJ1-1; D remains ambiguous. CDR1 is GTSNPN and CDR2 is SVGIG in the germline V gene (reference sequence). V was pared by 4 bases and J by 5 bases, with 14 bases between. CDR3 length: 13 residues. DNA of the CDR3: TGTGCCTGGACCTGGAGGGATGATACTGAAGCTTTCTTT. It is translated as CAWTWRDDTEAFF.

This chain links TRBV5-4 with TRBJ2-3; D gene unclear. The CDR3 has 15 residues. Germline CDR1 SGHNT, CDR2 YYREEE (reference sequence). V dropped 3 bases and J dropped 1 base, with 12 bases sitting between them. The CDR3 DNA follows: TGTGCCAGCAGCTCACCCGGGTCGGGCACAGATACGCAGTATTTT. Amino acids: CASSSPGSGTDTQYF.

This chain connects TRBV18 to TRBJ2-2, with D perhaps matching TRBD2 (6 bases). This CDR3 spans 15 amino acids. Trimming removed 6 bases from V and 1 base from J, with 12 bases in between. Germline V lookup: CDR1 KGHSH, CDR2 LQKENI. CDR3 amino acids: CASSPGTLNTGELFF. The CDR3 bases are TGTGCCAGCTCTCCCGGGACTCTGAACACCGGGGAGCTGTTTTTT.

This clone has a handful of counts. The chain links TRBV5-5 to TRBJ2-1; 8 bases line up with TRBD2. This CDR3 is built from 14 residues. CDR1 is SGHKS and CDR2 is YYEKEE in the germline V gene (reference sequence). The V gene end was trimmed by 4 bases and the J gene end by 7 bases; junction bases not matched to a gene: 7. In nucleotides, the CDR3 is TGTGCCAGCAGCAAGGGACTAGACTCGAATGAGCAGTTCTTC. Translated: CASSKGLDSNEQFF.

This chain uses TRBV27 with TRBJ2-7, with 10 nucleotides matching TRBD2. Germline V CDR1 and CDR2: MNHEY, SMNVEV (reference sequence). This CDR3 comprises 20 residues. V shed 5 bases and J 2 bases; nucleotides not matched to a gene: 21. The CDR3 is CASSPNLGSGRAVRTYEQYF. CDR3 bases: TGTGCCAGCAGTCCTAATCTGGGGAGCGGGAGGGCCGTCAGGACCTACGAGCAGTACTTC.

This clone was detected once. The chain is built from TRBV9 and TRBJ1-2, with D perhaps matching TRBD1 (5 bases). Trimming cost V 0 bases and J 6 bases, with 12 bases left between them. This CDR3 comprises 14 residues. Per germline, CDR1 SGDLS and CDR2 YYNGEE. The CDR3 DNA follows: TGTGCCAGCAGCGTAGTCGGCGCAGGGCATGGCTACACCTTC. Amino acids: CASSVVGAGHGYTF.

The V call is TRBV2, the J call TRBJ1-5, with 10 bases matching TRBD1. Germline V gene lookup returns CDR1 SNHLY and CDR2 FYNNEI. The CDR3 is 17 amino acids. Trimming at V came to 7 bases and at J to 2 bases, leaving 11 bases not matched to a gene. The CDR3 sequence is CASTRTGGGSGNQPQHF. CDR3 coding DNA: TGTGCCAGCACGAGGACAGGGGGAGGAAGTGGCAATCAGCCCCAGCATTTT.

To note about this clone: This CDR3 is also generated by other DNA sequences in the sample. The chain has TRBV3-1 (or the pseudogene TRBV3-2) and TRBJ1-5; maybe TRBD1 (6 bases). The CDR3 has 14 amino acids. V was clipped by 3 bases and J by 4 bases, with 10 bases between them. Germline V gene data show CDR1 as LGHDT and CDR2 as YNNKEL (reference sequence). CDR3 nucleotides: TGTGCCAGCAGCCAGGGGGCAGCTAATCAGCCCCAGCATTTT. This sequence encodes CASSQGAANQPQHF.

The chain recombines TRBV7-9 with TRBJ1-2; 11 bases line up with TRBD1. This CDR3 comprises 17 residues. The trim removed 2 bases at V and 3 bases at J, leaving 8 bases unmatched. CDR1 is SEHNR and CDR2 is FQNEAQ in the germline V gene (reference sequence). The CDR3 sequence is CASSLQGDRGAYYGYTF. Written as DNA, the CDR3 is TGTGCCAGCAGCTTACAAGGGGACAGGGGGGCCTACTATGGCTACACCTTC.

J is TRBJ1-2 and V is TRBV6-6; 9 bases are shared with TRBD1. V lost 5 bases to trimming and J lost 4 bases; unmatched junction nucleotides: 14. CDR1 MNHNY and CDR2 SVGAGI come from the germline V gene (reference sequence). The CDR3 extends over 17 amino acids. CDR3 in amino acids: CASSRERHRGLGYGYTF. CDR3 nucleotides: TGTGCCAGCAGTCGAGAAAGACACAGGGGGCTCGGCTATGGCTACACCTTC.

V and J are TRBV14 and TRBJ2-1, with TRBD2 matching 10 bases. The CDR3 consists of 14 residues. The ends lost 2 bases at V and 8 bases at J; junction bases unmatched: 3. Germline V lookup: CDR1 SGHDN, CDR2 FVKESK. DNA of the CDR3: TGTGCCAGCAGCCAAATGGGACTAGCGTATGAGCAGTTCTTC. It translates to CASSQMGLAYEQFF.

V gene TRBV5-1 combines with J gene TRBJ2-3, with 13 nucleotides matching TRBD2. Germline CDR1 is SGHRS and CDR2 is YFSETQ. The CDR3 runs 14 residues. J was trimmed by 10 bases and V by 2 bases; bases with no gene match: 4. CDR3 in DNA: TGCGCCAGCAGCTTAGGGACTAGCGGGGTGGCGCAGTATTTT. It is translated as CASSLGTSGVAQYF.

This clone was observed once. The J gene is TRBJ1-5, the V gene TRBV27; TRBD1 is a possible D gene (5 bases). The germline V gene encodes CDR1 MNHEY and CDR2 SMNVEV (reference sequence). Trimming cost V 3 bases and J 6 bases, with 9 bases left between them. CDR3 size: 13 residues. The CDR3 nucleotides read TGTGCCAGCAGTTTTGCGGGGCTTCAGCCCCAGCATTTT. Its translation: CASSFAGLQPQHF.

This clone has just one count. The CDR3 DNA reads TGTGCCAGCTCACCACTAGCGACTAGCGGGACAGATACGCAGTATTTT. Its protein is CASSPLATSGTDTQYF. This chain links TRBV18 with TRBJ2-3, with TRBD2 matching over 10 bases. The CDR3 is 16 amino acids. Trimming cost V 1 base and J 3 bases; bases outside gene matches: 4. CDR1 and CDR2 (germline): KGHSH, LQKENI.

Only one count was recorded for this clone. V usage is TRBV9 and J usage is TRBJ1-1; D gene uncertain. Germline CDR1 reads SGDLS; CDR2 reads YYNGEE. The CDR3 extends over 14 amino acids. Deletions cut 0 bases from V and 2 bases from J, with 8 bases between. The CDR3, as DNA: TGTGCCAGCAGCGTAGCTGTGAGAAACACTGAAGCTTTCTTT. Translating it yields CASSVAVRNTEAFF.

The chain is built from TRBV12-3 or TRBV12-4 and TRBJ2-1; the match to TRBD2 covers 7 bases. The length of the CDR3 is 11 residues. V shed 5 bases, J shed 9 bases, and the junction held 1 base outside the gene matches. As DNA, the CDR3 is TGTGCCAGCAGTCCGGGGGGTGAGCAGTTCTTC. It encodes CASSPGGEQFF.

The rearrangement uses TRBV6-5 and TRBJ1-5; perhaps TRBD1 as D (6 bases). V lost 6 bases, J lost 2 bases, and 14 bases lay in between. CDR3 length: 15 residues. The germline V gene encodes CDR1 MNHEY and CDR2 SVGAGI. The CDR3 sequence is CASSQGRAGNQPQHF. The CDR3 DNA sequence: TGTGCCAGCAGCCAGGGGAGGGCGGGCAATCAGCCCCAGCATTTT.

This chain connects TRBV15 to TRBJ2-1; 9 positions agree with TRBD2. Germline V gives CDR1 LNHNV, CDR2 YYDKDF (reference sequence). J lost 5 bases, V lost 0 bases, and 5 bases had no gene match. The CDR3 totals 16 residues. In DNA, the CDR3 is TGTGCCACCAGCAGAGATGTGGGACTAGCCCACAATGAGCAGTTCTTC. Its translation is CATSRDVGLAHNEQFF. Based on the CDR3 plus reference TRBV15 and TRBJ2-1, the full variable domain is DAMVIQNPRYQVTQFGKPVTLSCSQTLNHNVMYWYQQKSSQAPKLLFHYYDKDFNNEADTPDNFQSRRPNTSFCFLDIRSPGLGDTAMYLCATSRDVGLAHNEQFFGPGTRLTVL.

This chain connects TRBV28 to TRBJ2-2, with 9 bases fitting TRBD2. The CDR3 loop spans 16 amino acids. The J segment lost 5 bases and the V segment lost 5 bases, leaving 9 bases of the junction unmatched. Germline loops: CDR1 MDHEN, CDR2 SYDVKM. This chain's CDR3 is CASSDGTSRTTGELFF. The CDR3 DNA reads TGTGCCAGCAGTGACGGGACTAGCCGTACAACCGGGGAGCTGTTTTTT.

This clone was counted ten times or more. The chain recombines TRBV7-3 with TRBJ1-2; 9 positions agree with TRBD1. This CDR3 has 16 residues. Germline V gene lookup returns CDR1 SGHTA and CDR2 FQGTGA. The J segment lost 8 bases and the V segment lost 5 bases, leaving 15 bases of the junction unmatched. Written as DNA, the CDR3 is TGTGCCAGCAGCAGGCGGACAGGGGCCCCCATAAGGGGCTACACCTTC. It specifies CASSRRTGAPIRGYTF.

The genes are TRBV24-1 and TRBJ2-1; TRBD2 agrees at 12 bases. V dropped 5 bases and J dropped 0; count of bases not matched to a gene: 10. Per germline, CDR1 KGHDR and CDR2 SFDVKD. The CDR3 length is 19 residues. CDR3: CATSGTTTSGGFSYNEQFF. CDR3 coding DNA: TGTGCCACCAGTGGCACTACCACTAGCGGGGGGTTCTCCTACAATGAGCAGTTCTTC.

The chain recombines TRBV5-1 with TRBJ2-5, with a weak D call TRBD2 (7 bases). Trimming took 2 bases from V and 2 from J, leaving 10 bases between them. The CDR3 has 14 residues. The germline gives CDR1 SGHRS, CDR2 YFSETQ. In DNA form, the CDR3 reads TGCGCCAGCAGCTTAAGCGGGACACAAGAGACCCAGTACTTC. Amino acids: CASSLSGTQETQYF.

The rearrangement joins TRBV19 to TRBJ2-3; D ambiguous. Germline V CDR1 and CDR2: LNHDA, SQIVND (reference sequence). The CDR3 is 15 residues long. Trimming took off 4 bases at V and 2 bases at J, with 13 bases between the two ends. The CDR3 bases are TGTGCCAGTAGTACCATTGACACCTCCACAGATACGCAGTATTTT. Translation: CASSTIDTSTDTQYF.

This chain uses TRBV28 with TRBJ2-5, with 9 bases that match TRBD2. Trimming removed 1 base from V and 2 bases from J; junction bases left unmatched: 2. The CDR3 spans 15 residues. The germline V gene encodes CDR1 MDHEN and CDR2 SYDVKM. CDR3 protein: CASSLLTSGQETQYF. The CDR3 region has the DNA TGTGCCAGCAGTTTATTGACTAGCGGTCAAGAGACCCAGTACTTC.

The rearrangement joins TRBV27 to TRBJ2-1; 11 bases align to TRBD2. The junction had 2 bases not matched to a gene; V was cut back by 6 bases and J by 7 bases. Germline values: CDR1 MNHEY, CDR2 SMNVEV (reference sequence). The CDR3 covers 13 residues. The chain's CDR3 is CASRTSGENEQFF. The CDR3 coding sequence is TGTGCCAGCAGGACTAGCGGGGAGAATGAGCAGTTCTTC.

This chain links TRBV11-2 with TRBJ2-3, with TRBD2 matching 7 bases. CDR1 SGHAT and CDR2 FQNNGV come from the germline V gene. Losses at the gene ends were 5 bases for V and 1 base for J; bases not matched to a gene: 6. This CDR3 has 15 residues. CDR3 amino acids: CASSRRTRRTDTQYF. The DNA for the CDR3 is TGTGCCAGCAGCCGTAGGACTAGACGCACAGATACGCAGTATTTT.